The 20 T cell receptor beta chains given below trace back to one sample, sequenced in a study of T-cell memory formation after mild COVID-19. One entry per CDR3 protein, called by TCRdb with MiXCR from the 5' RACE reads. Of roughly 340,000 distinct CDR3 sequences listed, roughly 19% are singletons. Sequenced input: PBMCs or a T cell subset sorted from them (not recorded which). These receptors were collected from a man aged 18-30 years who had mild COVID-19 (a few samples of this study predate the infection). Cell type and time point are not known.

In its sample, this clonotype was seen a few times. This chain connects TRBV7-6 to TRBJ1-5; 7 nucleotides align to TRBD1. There are 15 residues in the CDR3. V shed 1 base and J 9 bases; nucleotides not matched to a gene: 9. Germline lookup yields CDR1 SGHVS and CDR2 FNYEAQ. The CDR3 DNA follows: TGTGCCAGCAGCTTAGGGGACAGTGCCTTTAGGCCCCAGCATTTT. This translates into CASSLGDSAFRPQHF.

The V and J genes are TRBV5-6 and TRBJ2-3; TRBD1 might be the D (6 bases). CDR1 SGHDT and CDR2 YYEEEE come from the germline V gene. Trimming pared 4 bases from V and 6 bases from J, leaving 15 bases between. The CDR3 contains 14 residues. CDR3 sequence (DNA): TGTGCCAGCAGCGACGCCACAGGGTCGGATACGCAGTATTTT. Translating gives CASSDATGSDTQYF.

The chain is built from TRBV6-4 and TRBJ2-7; D might be TRBD1 or TRBD2, each matching 5 bases. The CDR3 is 14 residues long. The germline CDR1 and CDR2 sequences are MRHNA and SNTAGT. Trimming left V 8 bases short and J 5 bases short, with 19 bases between. CDR3 protein: CASPTRERKDEQYV. In DNA, the CDR3 is TGTGCCAGCCCGACCAGGGAGAGAAAGGACGAGCAGTACGTC.

This sequence joins TRBV7-6 and TRBJ1-1; 9 positions agree with TRBD1. Losses at the gene ends were 3 bases for V and 5 bases for J; bases not matched to a gene: 7. Germline V CDR1 and CDR2: SGHVS, FNYEAQ. This CDR3 has 15 amino acids. The CDR3 is CASSLSQGAQTEAFF. The CDR3 coding sequence is TGTGCCAGCAGCTTGTCACAGGGGGCACAGACTGAAGCTTTCTTT.

V gene TRBV7-9 combines with J gene TRBJ1-5, with 7 bases that match TRBD1. The CDR3 runs 16 residues. V gave up 5 bases and J gave up 2 bases; unmatched junction bases: 9. CDR1 is SEHNR, CDR2 FQNEAQ, per germline (reference sequence). The CDR3 nucleotides read TGTGCCAGCAGCCCAACAGGGGTGGATGGCAATCAGCCCCAGCATTTT. This translates into CASSPTGVDGNQPQHF.

In this sample, this clonotype turned up a few times. The chain couples TRBV5-1 to TRBJ1-3, with no clear D. Germline lookup yields CDR1 SGHRS and CDR2 YFSETQ. V was trimmed by 2 bases and J by 3 bases, leaving 9 bases between them. The CDR3 contains 14 residues. CDR3 bases: TGCGCCAGCAGCTTCGTAGGTTATGGAAACACCATATATTTT. Its translation: CASSFVGYGNTIYF. Full variable domain (rest looked up from reference TRBV5-1 and TRBJ1-3): KAGVTQTPRYLIKTRGQQVTLSCSPISGHRSVSWYQQTPGQGLQFLFEYFSETQRNKGNFPGRFSGRQFSNSRSEMNVSTLELGDSALYLCASSFVGYGNTIYFGEGSWLTVV.

DNA of the CDR3: TGTGCCAGCAGTGATGACGCGGGGGGCATGTACGAGCAGTACGTC. It specifies CASSDDAGGMYEQYV. This sequence joins TRBV2 and TRBJ2-7; 8 bases fit TRBD2. CDR1 is SNHLY, CDR2 FYNNEI, per germline. With V trimmed by 3 bases and J by 4 bases, 8 bases remained unmatched. The CDR3 covers 15 residues.

This chain links TRBV5-1 with TRBJ1-6, with 9 bases fitting TRBD1. The germline V gene encodes CDR1 SGHRS and CDR2 YFSETQ. The CDR3 has 17 residues. V trimming: 5 bases; J trimming: 7 bases; junction bases outside the gene matches: 13. CDR3 amino acids: CASRTQPGQGGNSPLHF. CDR3 nucleotide sequence: TGCGCCAGCAGAACCCAGCCGGGACAGGGAGGGAATTCACCCCTCCACTTT. The full variable domain, with the rest looked up from reference TRBV5-1 and TRBJ1-6, is KAGVTQTPRYLIKTRGQQVTLSCSPISGHRSVSWYQQTPGQGLQFLFEYFSETQRNKGNFPGRFSGRQFSNSRSEMNVSTLELGDSALYLCASRTQPGQGGNSPLHFGNGTRLTVT.

This chain links TRBV6-6 with TRBJ2-7; D not resolved. The CDR3 has 12 residues. Germline CDR1 MNHNY, CDR2 SVGAGI (reference sequence). V gave up 6 bases and J gave up 4 bases, with 10 bases separating them. The CDR3 bases are TGTGCCAGCAGAACCGCAAATTACGAGCAGTACGTC. The encoded protein is CASRTANYEQYV.

This clonotype was observed a handful of times. The CDR3 here is CASTTGVKGNTIYF. In DNA, the CDR3 is TGTGCCAGCACCACCGGGGTTAAAGGAAACACCATATATTTT. The chain combines TRBV7-2 with TRBJ1-3; no reliable D call. Germline loops: CDR1 SGHTA, CDR2 FQGNSA. V was cut by 7 bases and J by 4 bases, with 14 bases left in between. The CDR3 is 14 amino acids.

In its sample, this clonotype was seen a few times. This chain uses TRBV10-3 with TRBJ2-1, with 11 bases identical to TRBD2. CDR1 ENHRY and CDR2 SYGVKD come from the germline V gene. J lost 8 bases, V lost 3 bases, and 6 bases had no gene match. The CDR3 contains 15 residues. This chain's CDR3 is CAISEGLAGGYEQFF. CDR3 sequence (DNA): TGTGCCATCAGTGAAGGGCTAGCGGGGGGATATGAGCAGTTCTTC.

The V call is TRBV9, the J call TRBJ1-5; D gene ambiguous. The CDR3 runs to 15 residues. Germline CDR1 is SGDLS and CDR2 is YYNGEE. V lost 2 bases, J lost 0 bases, and 9 bases lay in between. This CDR3 is CASSVSQNSNQPQHF. The CDR3 nucleotides are TGTGCCAGCAGCGTCTCCCAGAATAGCAATCAGCCCCAGCATTTT.

This clonotype was seen repeatedly, ten times or more. This CDR3 reads CASSKEQGNTGELFF. As DNA, the CDR3 is TGTGCCAGCAGCAAAGAACAGGGAAACACCGGGGAGCTGTTTTTT. The gene calls are TRBV21-1 and TRBJ2-2; the DNA was not used to check the table's D call, TRBD1. TRBV21-1 is a known pseudogene. This CDR3 comprises 15 residues.

The chain links TRBV27 to TRBJ2-3; TRBD2 matches 7 bases. The junction had 10 bases not matched to a gene; V was cut back by 3 bases and J by 7 bases. Germline-derived CDR1 and CDR2 are MNHEY and SMNVEV (reference sequence). This CDR3 region has 15 residues. CDR3 nucleotides: TGTGCCAGCAGTTTGTCGGCGGGGGTGCAAAATACGCAGTATTTT. This encodes CASSLSAGVQNTQYF.

The chain is built from TRBV4-1 and TRBJ1-5; D unresolved. The CDR3 has 15 residues. Trimming took off 4 bases at V and 0 bases at J, with 10 bases between the two ends. From germline, CDR1 is MGHRA and CDR2 YSYEKL. The CDR3 DNA reads TGCGCCAGCAGCCTTAGGACGGATAGCAATCAGCCCCAGCATTTT. Amino acid sequence: CASSLRTDSNQPQHF.

This clonotype has just a few counts. The chain uses TRBV5-1 and TRBJ2-5; TRBD2 aligns across 7 bases. The CDR3 has 16 amino acids. Germline values: CDR1 SGHRS, CDR2 YFSETQ. Trimming took 6 bases from V and 5 from J; bases not matched to a gene: 16. Here the CDR3 DNA reads TGCGCCAGCACAAATCCAACTGCGGGGGTCCGGGAGACCCAGTACTTC. It codes for CASTNPTAGVRETQYF.

This clonotype was observed a few times. The chain carries TRBV9 and TRBJ2-3; TRBD2 aligns across 9 bases. CDR1 is SGDLS, CDR2 YYNGEE, per germline. The CDR3 totals 16 residues. V shed 4 bases, J shed 5 bases, and the junction held 11 bases outside the gene matches. The DNA for the CDR3 is TGTGCCAGCAGCCTGCTGGGCGGGGGGGTTGGAGATACGCAGTATTTT. Its translation: CASSLLGGGVGDTQYF. The whole variable domain, remainder taken from reference TRBV9 and TRBJ2-3, is DSGVTQTPKHLITATGQRVTLRCSPRSGDLSVYWYQQSLDQGLQFLIQYYNGEERAKGNILERFSAQQFPDLHSELNLSSLELGDSALYFCASSLLGGGVGDTQYFGPGTRLTVL.

The chain is built from TRBV7-2 and TRBJ2-7; possibly TRBD2 for D (5 bases). CDR1 is SGHTA and CDR2 is FQGNSA in the germline V gene. The CDR3 has 12 amino acids. Between the trimmed V and J ends, which lost 4 bases and 7 bases, there was a span of 11 bases. The CDR3 loop is CASSSGPGEQYV. The DNA of the CDR3 is TGTGCCAGCAGCTCAGGACCGGGGGAGCAGTACGTC.

This clonotype has just a few counts. V gene TRBV7-3 combines with J gene TRBJ2-3; the D is unclear. The CDR3 length is 14 residues. The germline V gene has CDR1 SGHTA and CDR2 FQGTGA. Trimming took 1 base from V and 3 from J, leaving 8 bases between them. The CDR3 nucleotides read TGTGCCAGCAGCTTAAACCCCCCGACAGATACGCAGTATTTT. It yields the protein CASSLNPPTDTQYF.

The rearrangement joins TRBV20-1 to TRBJ2-1; D is ambiguous. The length of the CDR3 is 12 residues. Trimming removed 3 bases at V and 9 bases at J, with 12 bases between. Looked up from germline, CDR1 is DFQATT and CDR2 is SNEGSKA (reference sequence). The CDR3 spells CSASGRVGEQFF. CDR3 in DNA: TGCAGTGCTAGTGGTAGGGTCGGTGAGCAGTTCTTC.